Listed below are T cell receptor beta chains from one sample, sequenced in a study of cytomegalovirus exposure and HLA in healthy donors. Sequencing used immunoSEQ multiplex PCR; TCRdb keeps in-frame clones, though not all of them. The sample includes some 100,000 clones, around 85% of them seen just once. The sample taken for sequencing was PBMCs. The source of these receptors is a man aged 18 to 30 in good health and CMV-seropositive. Each CDR3 is given with its conserved first and last residue. The order of the fields is D gene, J gene, V gene, clone size, CDR3 DNA, CDR3 protein. The D gene is left open where the match is weak. Size values are once, few and many counts, or a class for expanded clones, and some rows have none.

>-|TRBJ2-2|TRBV11-3|-
TGTGCCAGCAGCTCCGGGACACACACCGGGGAGCTGTTTTTT
CASSSGTHTGELFF
>TRBD2|TRBJ2-5|TRBV7-2|-
TGTGCCAGCAGCCCGGGGGAGCGGGGGTGGGGAGAGACCCAGTACTTC
CASSPGERGWGETQYF
>-|TRBJ1-4|TRBV28|-
TGTGCCAGCAGCCCCCGGGGGGGAGCTAATGAAAAACTGTTTTTT
CASSPRGGANEKLFF
>-|TRBJ2-3|TRBV27|-
TGTGCCAGCAGTCTCCGGGAAAGCACAGATACGCAGTATTTT
CASSLRESTDTQYF
>TRBD2|TRBJ2-7|TRBV6-5|-
TGTGCCAGCAGTCTACTAGCGGGGGTCCCCTACGAGCAGTACTTC
CASSLLAGVPYEQYF
>-|TRBJ2-1|TRBV11-2|-
TGTGCCAGCAGCATAGTAGGGGGGGCGCCTGCCGGGGAGCAGTTCTTC
CASSIVGGAPAGEQFF
>-|TRBJ1-5|TRBV21-1|once
TGTGCCAGCAGCAACGGGGGTTGGGGAGTTGATCAGCCCCAGCATTTT
CASSNGGWGVDQPQHF
>-|TRBJ1-4|TRBV7-2|once
TGTGCCAGCAGCTTAATAGGGCACTCGGGGAACGGTGAAAAACTGTTTTTT
CASSLIGHSGNGEKLFF
>TRBD1|TRBJ2-1|TRBV18|-
TGTGCCAGCTCACCTCAATTGGCCACAGGGGTCTACGAGCAGTTCTTC
CASSPQLATGVYEQFF
>-|TRBJ1-2|TRBV19|few
TGTGCCAGTACAGACGGGTTTTCTTCCGGCTACACCTTC
CASTDGFSSGYTF
>TRBD2|TRBJ2-1|TRBV11-2|-
TGTGCCAGCAGCTTCGGCGGGGGGTACAATGAGCAGTTCTTC
CASSFGGGYNEQFF
>-|TRBJ2-7|TRBV6-1|once
TGTGCCAGCAGGGTGGACAGAAATCCCTACGAGCAGTACTTC
CASRVDRNPYEQYF
>-|TRBJ1-1|TRBV5-4|-
TGTGCCAGCAGCTTAGACACGAACACTGAAGCTTTCTTT
CASSLDTNTEAFF
>-|TRBJ1-2|TRBV11-2|-
TGTGCCAGCAGCCCCTTAGACAGTTCTGGCTACACCTTC
CASSPLDSSGYTF
>-|TRBJ1-2|TRBV11-2|-
TGTGCCAGCAGGTCCGACAGGTCTAGCTACACCTTC
CASRSDRSSYTF
>-|TRBJ2-7|TRBV11-2|-
TGTGCCAGCAGCTTAACTGGAGCGAGCGAGCAGTACTTC
CASSLTGASEQYF
>TRBD1|TRBJ1-4|TRBV28|-
TGTGCCAGCAGTTTATGGGAAGACAGGGTTGAGAGTAGGGCTGAAAAACTGTTTTTT
CASSLWEDRVESRAEKLFF
>-|TRBJ2-3|TRBV6-4|-
TGTGCCAGCAGTCGGGAAGGCACAGATACGCAGTATTTT
CASSREGTDTQYF
>TRBD1|TRBJ2-1|TRBV7-2|-
TGTGCCAGCTTCGGACAGGGGAATTCCAATGAGCAGTTCTTC
CASFGQGNSNEQFF
>-|TRBJ2-7|TRBV2|-
TGTGCCAGCAGCGCGGAACCGACGTACGAGCAGTACTTC
CASSAEPTYEQYF
>TRBD1|TRBJ2-7|TRBV29-1|-
TGCAGCGTTGGGCCTTTTGGGACAGGGGCCGAGCAGTACTTC
CSVGPFGTGAEQYF
>-|TRBJ2-2|TRBV6-5|-
TGTGCCAGCAGTTCTACGCCGGACAGCAACACCGGGGAGCTGTTTTTT
CASSSTPDSNTGELFF
>-|TRBJ1-5|TRBV2|-
TGTGCCAGCACCAGGGCTTACAATCAGCCCCAGCATTTT
CASTRAYNQPQHF
>-|TRBJ2-3|TRBV28|-
TGTGCCAGCAGTTTAAGGGGGGGCGATACGCAGTATTTT
CASSLRGGDTQYF
>-|TRBJ2-1|TRBV14|-
TGTGCCAGCAGCCAAGACCTTTTCAGCTCCTACAATGAGCAGTTCTTC
CASSQDLFSSYNEQFF
>TRBD2|TRBJ2-7|TRBV4-1|few
TGCGCCAGCAGCACCCGGACTAGCGGGATTAGCTCCTACGAGCAGTACTTC
CASSTRTSGISSYEQYF
>TRBD2|TRBJ2-1|TRBV5-4|once
TGTGCCAGCAGTTTAGCGGGGGGCGCCTCTTACAATGAGCAGTTCTTC
CASSLAGGASYNEQFF
>TRBD1|TRBJ1-2|TRBV5-5|once
TGTGCCAGCAGCGCTGCAGGGGGCTCTAACTATGGCTACACCTTC
CASSAAGGSNYGYTF
>-|TRBJ2-3|TRBV18|-
TGTGCCAGCTCACCACCCTTCGGCTTTCCGGGGGATACGCAGTATTTT
CASSPPFGFPGDTQYF
>TRBD1|TRBJ1-2|TRBV28|-
TGTGCCAGCAGCTCCGGACAGGGGCCCCCTCCTCACTATGGCTACACCTTC
CASSSGQGPPPHYGYTF
>-|TRBJ1-1|TRBV4-1|-
TGCGCCAGCAGCCAAGAGAGGGCGAATACTGAAGCTTTCTTT
CASSQERANTEAFF
>TRBD1|TRBJ2-5|TRBV4-1|-
TGCGCCAGCAGCCAAGTGCACAGGGGTTCGGAGACCCAGTACTTC
CASSQVHRGSETQYF
>-|TRBJ2-3|TRBV11-3|-
TGTGCCAGCAGCTTAAACCAGGGCGCAGATACGCAGTATTTT
CASSLNQGADTQYF
>-|TRBJ2-7|TRBV12-5|few
TGTGCTAGTGGTTTGCTTACAGCCGACGGACACCTCTACAGGGACGAGCAGTACTTC
CASGLLTADGHLYRDEQYF
>-|TRBJ1-5|TRBV12-2|few
TGTGCAAGTCGCCACGGTGAACAGCCCCAGCATTTT
CASRHGEQPQHF
>TRBD1|TRBJ2-2|TRBV5-5|once
TGTGCCAGCAGCGCCCGGACAGGGGCGGACGGGGAGCTGTTTTTT
CASSARTGADGELFF
>-|TRBJ2-5|TRBV25-1|once
TGTGCCACGAGCAGGGGAGAGACCCAGTACTTC
CATSRGETQYF
>TRBD1|TRBJ1-4|TRBV5-1|-
TGCGCCAGCAGCCCTGTGGGACAGGGGGCTGATGAAAAACTGTTTTTT
CASSPVGQGADEKLFF
>TRBD1|TRBJ1-2|TRBV28|-
TGTGCCAGCAGTTTCCCACCGGGACAGGGAGATTATGGCTACACCTTC
CASSFPPGQGDYGYTF
>-|TRBJ2-3|TRBV11-1|-
TGTGCCAGCAGCTTAGCGGGGGGGCCCGCAGATACGCAGTATTTT
CASSLAGGPADTQYF
>-|TRBJ1-3|TRBV10-2|-
TGCGCCAGCACGGTATCCGGAAACACCATATATTTT
CASTVSGNTIYF
>-|TRBJ2-2|TRBV2|-
TGTGCCAGCGGCAAGGGGGGGGTCCACGCCGGGGAGCTGTTTTTT
CASGKGGVHAGELFF
>TRBD1|TRBJ2-7|TRBV27|-
TGTGCCAGCAGTTTCAGGACAGGCTCCTACGAGCAGTACTTC
CASSFRTGSYEQYF
>-|TRBJ1-5|TRBV2|-
TGTGCCAGCAGTCAGTCTTATAGCAATCAGCCCCAGCATTTT
CASSQSYSNQPQHF
>TRBD2|TRBJ2-3|TRBV5-6|-
TGTGCCACAAAACTTCTAGCGGGGGATACGCAGTATTTT
CATKLLAGDTQYF
>-|TRBJ2-1|TRBV2|once
TGTGCCAGCACAAGGGGGACGGCGGAGCAGTTCTTC
CASTRGTAEQFF
>TRBD2|TRBJ2-7|TRBV9|-
TGTGCCAGCAGCGTAGGAGCGGGGGACGAGCAGTACTTC
CASSVGAGDEQYF
>TRBD1|TRBJ1-2|TRBV27|-
TGTGCCAGCAGTTTAAAGGGGGCGCAAGGTTATGGCTACACCTTC
CASSLKGAQGYGYTF
>-|TRBJ1-3|TRBV5-1|-
TGCGCCAGCAGCGACCCACAGGGAACTGGAAACACCATATATTTT
CASSDPQGTGNTIYF
>TRBD1|TRBJ2-7|TRBV6-1|-
TGTGCCAGCCAGGGACAGGGCCTTTACGAGCAGTACTTC
CASQGQGLYEQYF
>-|TRBJ1-5|TRBV27|few
TGTGCCAGCAGAACGGCTGGGAGTAATCAGCCCCAGCATTTT
CASRTAGSNQPQHF
>-|TRBJ2-1|TRBV6-5|-
TGTGCCAGCAGTTACGCCCCTGATGGGGGACACGAGCAGTTCTTC
CASSYAPDGGHEQFF
>TRBD1|TRBJ1-1|TRBV4-1|-
TGCGCCAGCAGCCGGATACAGGGGGCCTCAACGAACACTGAAGCTTTCTTT
CASSRIQGASTNTEAFF
>TRBD2|TRBJ2-3|TRBV5-6|-
TGTGCCAGCAGCTTGTTCCTAGCGGCTCGTTCTAGCACAGATACGCAGTATTTT
CASSLFLAARSSTDTQYF